This T cell receptor (beta chain) derives from a study of T cell responses to AZD1222 COVID-19 vaccine. Generated by immunoSEQ multiplex PCR, the TCRdb table keeps only in-frame clones and is missing some. Of roughly 53,000 clones in the sample, approximately 85% are singletons; the top ten hold roughly 19%. This material consisted of peripheral blood, taken on day 0 of MenACWY control vaccination. The receptor comes from an adult in good health.

The CDR3 region is CAWTGQGSSSPLHF. The CDR3 nucleotides are TGTGCCTGGACCGGACAGGGTTCTAGTTCACCCCTCCACTTT. This chain joins TRBV30 and TRBJ1-6; 8 bases align to TRBD1. Germline loops: CDR1 GTSNPN, CDR2 SVGIG (reference sequence). This CDR3 has 14 amino acids. The V segment lost 4 bases and the J segment 9 bases; nucleotides outside the gene matches: 8.